In its sample, the clone carrying this TCR beta chain was seen many times. Its antigen is not known. V dropped 6 bases and J dropped 0 bases, with 16 bases sitting between them. The CDR3 covers 16 residues. From germline, CDR1 is SGHRS and CDR2 YFSETQ. The data were obtained in a study of molecular identifiers for immune sequencing clone quantification. Points from the study as a whole: Reportedly, one cell's Jurkat TCR RNA was detected within one million naive CD8 cells. Clones above 20 RNA copies held over 97% of effector molecules, under 1% in naive cells. Highly expanded clone sizes could be underestimated by identical TCR molecules sharing a barcode.

TCRdb re-analysed the PCR reads in MiXCR, keeping a single row per CDR3 protein. The data contain hundreds of thousands of distinct CDR3 sequences, 15% to 20% of them seen just once; the ten biggest clones take up under 0.95%. This chain connects TRBV5-1 to TRBJ2-1; D not certain. The sequencing sample was made of naive CD8+ T cells from blood, with Jurkat cell RNA spiked in. Subset given: FACS-sorted CD8+CD4-CCR7+CD45RA+ naive T cells. This clonotype was obtained from a human donor in good health. Some libraries in this study had Jurkat cell RNA spiked in. DNA for the CDR3: TGCGCCAGCACTCTGTACCCCGAGAGCTCCTACAATGAGCAGTTCTTC. Protein: CASTLYPESSYNEQFF.